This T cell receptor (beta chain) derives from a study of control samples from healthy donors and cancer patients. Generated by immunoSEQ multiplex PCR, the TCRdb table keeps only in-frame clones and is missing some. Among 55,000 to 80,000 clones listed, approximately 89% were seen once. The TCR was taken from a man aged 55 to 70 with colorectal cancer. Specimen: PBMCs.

CDR3 sequence: CASSLGRGRETQYF. CDR3 nucleotide sequence: TGTGCCAGCAGCTTAGGAAGGGGGCGAGAGACCCAGTACTTC. This chain links TRBV7-9 with TRBJ2-5; 7 bases fit TRBD1. The CDR3 is 14 residues long. Germline lookup yields CDR1 SEHNR and CDR2 FQNEAQ (reference sequence). Unmatched junction bases numbered 3, after V lost 1 base and J lost 4 bases.